These 10 T cell receptor beta chains originate from one sample sequenced in a study of cytomegalovirus exposure and HLA in healthy donors. 60 Vbeta and 13 Jbeta primers were used in PCR. The protocol was immunoSEQ multiplex PCR, while the TCRdb copy is restricted to in-frame clones and leaves out a portion. The table lists about 160,000 clones, approximately 80% of them singletons, with approximately 13% in the top ten. The sequenced sample was PBMCs. These receptors all come from a woman aged 45-60 years in good health and CMV-seronegative.

The chain links TRBV7-6 to TRBJ1-5, with a weak D call TRBD1 (5 bases). CDR1 and CDR2 from the germline V gene are SGHVS and FNYEAQ. This CDR3 region has 16 residues. V was cut by 1 base and J by 0 bases, with 10 bases left in between. The chain's CDR3 is CASSLVRRASNQPQHF. DNA of the CDR3: TGTGCCAGCAGCTTAGTGCGCAGGGCTAGCAATCAGCCCCAGCATTTT.

The J gene is TRBJ2-1, the V gene TRBV18, with 12 bases identical to TRBD2. This CDR3 is 16 amino acids long. Germline V gene sequence: CDR1 KGHSH, CDR2 LQKENI. With 3 bases clipped from V and 7 bases from J, the junction kept 7 bases outside the gene matches. CDR3 nucleotides: TGTGCCAGCTCACCTATTACTAGCGGGAGGAATAATGAGCAGTTCTTC. Protein sequence: CASSPITSGRNNEQFF.

The chain recombines TRBV11-2 with TRBJ1-1; 7 positions match TRBD1. V dropped 1 base and J dropped 8; count of bases not matched to a gene: 1. Germline-derived CDR1 and CDR2 are SGHAT and FQNNGV. The CDR3 runs 12 residues. DNA for the CDR3: TGTGCCAGCAGCTTAGCGACAGGGGAAGCTTTCTTT. Translation: CASSLATGEAFF.

The J gene is TRBJ1-1, the V gene TRBV5-6, with a weak D call TRBD1 (5 bases). The CDR3 spans 14 residues. The germline V gene encodes CDR1 SGHDT and CDR2 YYEEEE. The V end was cut by 0 bases, the J end by 0 bases, with 6 bases between. This CDR3 is CASSLGQMNTEAFF. The CDR3, as DNA: TGTGCCAGCAGCTTGGGACAGATGAACACTGAAGCTTTCTTT.

A single count supports this clone. The chain is built from TRBV18 and TRBJ1-2, with D possibly matching TRBD1 (6 bases). Trimming pared 6 bases from V and 4 bases from J, leaving 9 bases between. The germline V gene encodes CDR1 KGHSH and CDR2 LQKENI. This CDR3 is 12 amino acids long. The CDR3: CASSGGAYGYTF. The CDR3 nucleotides are TGTGCCAGCTCCGGGGGGGCCTATGGCTACACCTTC.

The CDR3 loop reads CAISESSGGTYNEQFF. CDR3 DNA sequence: TGTGCCATCAGTGAGTCCAGCGGGGGAACTTACAATGAGCAGTTCTTC. This chain links TRBV10-3 with TRBJ2-1; TRBD2 aligns across 8 bases. Germline V gives CDR1 ENHRY, CDR2 SYGVKD. The CDR3 is 16 residues long. Germline trimming cut 0 bases from V and 4 bases from J; bases unmatched to any gene: 5.

CDR3 residues: CASSPGTGSPLHF. The CDR3 bases are TGTGCCAGCAGTCCCGGGACAGGTTCACCCCTCCACTTT. The chain joins TRBV2 to TRBJ1-6; 8 nucleotides match TRBD1. The germline V gene encodes CDR1 SNHLY and CDR2 FYNNEI. This CDR3 is 13 amino acids long. Trimming cost V 5 bases and J 9 bases; bases outside gene matches: 3.

This clone was detected only a few times. This rearrangement joins TRBV30 to TRBJ2-1; TRBD2 matches 7 bases. Trimming cost V 5 bases and J 2 bases; bases outside gene matches: 6. In germline, CDR1 is GTSNPN, CDR2 SVGIG (reference sequence). The CDR3 sequence is 14 residues long. In nucleotides, the CDR3 is TGTGCCTGGGCCCGGGGACTAACCTACAATGAGCAGTTCTTC. Amino acids: CAWARGLTYNEQFF.

This chain joins TRBV19 and TRBJ2-1, with 10 bases lining up with TRBD2. The CDR3 runs 11 residues. With 6 bases clipped from V and 10 bases from J, the junction kept 0 bases outside the gene matches. Germline V gives CDR1 LNHDA, CDR2 SQIVND (reference sequence). The CDR3: CASRGLAEQFF. In nucleotides, the CDR3 is TGTGCCAGTAGGGGACTAGCGGAGCAGTTCTTC.

The chain couples TRBV7-8 to TRBJ2-3; no clear D gene. The CDR3 consists of 12 residues. Trimming stripped 5 bases from V and 0 bases from J, with 3 bases between. The V gene's germline CDR1 is SGHVS and CDR2 FQNEAQ. The CDR3 sequence is CASSPSTDTQYF. DNA for the CDR3: TGTGCCAGCAGCCCTAGCACAGATACGCAGTATTTT. The full variable domain, completed using reference TRBV7-8 and TRBJ2-3, is GAGVSQSPRYKVAKRGQDVALRCDPISGHVSLFWYQQALGQGPEFLTYFQNEAQLDKSGLPSDRFFAERPEGSVSTLKIQRTQQEDSAVYLCASSPSTDTQYFGPGTRLTVL.